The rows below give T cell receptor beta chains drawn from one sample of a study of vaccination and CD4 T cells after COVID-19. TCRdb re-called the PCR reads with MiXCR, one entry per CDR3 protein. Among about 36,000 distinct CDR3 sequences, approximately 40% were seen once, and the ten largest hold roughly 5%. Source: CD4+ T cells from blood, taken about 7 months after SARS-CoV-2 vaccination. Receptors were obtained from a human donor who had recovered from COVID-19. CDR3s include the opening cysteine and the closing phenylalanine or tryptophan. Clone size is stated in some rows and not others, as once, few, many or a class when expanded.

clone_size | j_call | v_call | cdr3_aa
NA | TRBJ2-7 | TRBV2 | CASSGGIPSYEQYF
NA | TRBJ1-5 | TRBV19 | CASRRGRAPLYSNQPQHF
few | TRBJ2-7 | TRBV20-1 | CSARKTSTLDSYEQYF
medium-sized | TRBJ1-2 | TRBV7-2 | CASSLGRFDGYTF
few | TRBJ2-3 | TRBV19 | CASSKGLSDTTDTQYF
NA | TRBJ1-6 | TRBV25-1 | CASGSYNSPLHF
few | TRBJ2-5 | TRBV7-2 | CASSKERIETQYF
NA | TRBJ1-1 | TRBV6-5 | CASSYSRMNTEAFF
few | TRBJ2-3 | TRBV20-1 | CSARVLGTKDTQYF
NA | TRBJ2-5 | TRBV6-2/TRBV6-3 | CASSWAAETQYF
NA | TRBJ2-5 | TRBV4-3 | CASSQSLADQETQYF
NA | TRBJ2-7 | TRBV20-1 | CSARDFRTSGSSYEQYF
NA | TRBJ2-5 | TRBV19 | CASSIALAFGGETQYF
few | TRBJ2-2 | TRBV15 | CATSDAAGTGELFF
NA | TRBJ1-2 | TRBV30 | CAWSILRNYGYTF
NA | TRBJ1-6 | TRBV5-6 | CASSSLSGSPLHF
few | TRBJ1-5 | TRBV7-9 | CASSLGDRGGDQPQHF
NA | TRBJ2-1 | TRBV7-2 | CASSLDGHLLAGGHNEQFF
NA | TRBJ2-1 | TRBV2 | CASAGGGASNEQFF
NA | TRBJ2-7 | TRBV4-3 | CASSQGLQGYEQYF
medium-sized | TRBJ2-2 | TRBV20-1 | CSAATNTGELFF
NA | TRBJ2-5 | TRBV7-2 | CASSAPPRFETQYF
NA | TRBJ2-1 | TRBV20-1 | CSARVAGGPAEQFF
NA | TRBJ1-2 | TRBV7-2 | CASSYNGLKGVGYTF
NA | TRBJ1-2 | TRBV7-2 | CASSLARQGGNYGYTF
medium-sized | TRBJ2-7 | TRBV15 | CATSRDREGPDEQYF
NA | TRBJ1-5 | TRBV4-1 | CASSQAYMGQGGQPQHF
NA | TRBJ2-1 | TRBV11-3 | CASSSKRSGLAEGEQFF
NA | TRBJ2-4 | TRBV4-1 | CASSQDSGTPNKYF
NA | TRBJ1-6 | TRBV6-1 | CASETGSIGSPLHF
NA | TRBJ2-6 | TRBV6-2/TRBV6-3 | CASSSTGTGANVLTF
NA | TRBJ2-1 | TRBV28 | CASSLRSRERKPYNEQFF
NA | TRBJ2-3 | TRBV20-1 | CSASVAGVPDTQYF
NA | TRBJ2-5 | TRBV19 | CASSKPQETQYF
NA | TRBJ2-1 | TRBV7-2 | CASSFTGTSGTGDNEQFF
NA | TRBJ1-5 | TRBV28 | CASSPAMIYSNQPQHF
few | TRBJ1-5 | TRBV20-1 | CSAADSNQPQHF
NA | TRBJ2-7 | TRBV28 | CASSRPNYEQYF
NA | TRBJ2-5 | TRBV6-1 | CASSELVETQYF
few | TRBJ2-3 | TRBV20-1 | CSARAEAGGRMQYF